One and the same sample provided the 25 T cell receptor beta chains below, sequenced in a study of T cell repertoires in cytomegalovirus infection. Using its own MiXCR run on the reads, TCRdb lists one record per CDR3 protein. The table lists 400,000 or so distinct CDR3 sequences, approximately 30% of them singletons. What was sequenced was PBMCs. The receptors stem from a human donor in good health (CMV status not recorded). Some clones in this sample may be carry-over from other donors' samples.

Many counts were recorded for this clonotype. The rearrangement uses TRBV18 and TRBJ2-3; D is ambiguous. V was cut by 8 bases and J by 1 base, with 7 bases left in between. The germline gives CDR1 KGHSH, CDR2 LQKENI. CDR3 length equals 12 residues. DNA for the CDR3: TGTGCCAGCAGTCCAGGCACAGATACGCAGTATTTT. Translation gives CASSPGTDTQYF.

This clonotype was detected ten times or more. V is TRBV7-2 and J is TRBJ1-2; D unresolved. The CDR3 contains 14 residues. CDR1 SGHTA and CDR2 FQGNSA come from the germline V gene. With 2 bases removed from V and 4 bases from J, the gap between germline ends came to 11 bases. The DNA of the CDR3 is TGTGCCAGCAGCTTATTACGGTACACCTATGGCTACACCTTC. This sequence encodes CASSLLRYTYGYTF.

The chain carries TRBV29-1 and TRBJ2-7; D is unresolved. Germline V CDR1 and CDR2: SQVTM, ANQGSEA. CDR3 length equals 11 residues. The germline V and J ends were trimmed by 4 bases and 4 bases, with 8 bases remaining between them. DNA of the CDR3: TGCAGCGTTGGCGGTACTTACGAGCAGTACTTC. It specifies CSVGGTYEQYF.

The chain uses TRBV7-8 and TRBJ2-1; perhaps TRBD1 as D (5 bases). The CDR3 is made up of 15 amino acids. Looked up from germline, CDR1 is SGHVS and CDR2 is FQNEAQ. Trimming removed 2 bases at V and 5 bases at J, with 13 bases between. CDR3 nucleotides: TGTGCCAGCAGCTTACGACAGCTATTGAACAATGAGCAGTTCTTC. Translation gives CASSLRQLLNNEQFF. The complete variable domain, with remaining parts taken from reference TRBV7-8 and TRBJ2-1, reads GAGVSQSPRYKVAKRGQDVALRCDPISGHVSLFWYQQALGQGPEFLTYFQNEAQLDKSGLPSDRFFAERPEGSVSTLKIQRTQQEDSAVYLCASSLRQLLNNEQFFGPGTRLTVL.

The CDR3 region is CASSPRAEGEQYF. The CDR3 DNA sequence: TGTGCCAGCAGCCCCAGGGCAGAGGGCGAGCAGTACTTC. The V and J genes are TRBV7-9 and TRBJ2-7, with D perhaps given as TRBD1 or TRBD2 (5 bases each). The CDR3 runs 13 residues. Germline assignment: CDR1 SEHNR and CDR2 FQNEAQ (reference sequence). The V end lost 5 bases, the J end lost 6 bases, and 14 bases lay between the germline ends.

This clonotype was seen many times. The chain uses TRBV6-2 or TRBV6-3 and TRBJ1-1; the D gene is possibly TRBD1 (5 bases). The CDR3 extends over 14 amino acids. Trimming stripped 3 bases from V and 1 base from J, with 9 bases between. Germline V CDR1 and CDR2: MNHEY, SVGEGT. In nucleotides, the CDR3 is TGTGCCAGCAGTTATTCCGACAGGAACACTGAAGCTTTCTTT. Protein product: CASSYSDRNTEAFF.

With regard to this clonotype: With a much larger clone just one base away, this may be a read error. The CDR3 loop reads CASSVLAGDYNEQFF. CDR3 coding DNA: TGTGCCAGCAGCGTGCTAGCGGGGGACTACAATGAGCAGTTCTTC. The chain employs TRBV5-5 and TRBJ2-1, with 10 positions matching TRBD2. Germline V lookup: CDR1 SGHKS, CDR2 YYEKEE (reference sequence). Trimming removed 4 bases from V and 3 bases from J; junction bases left unmatched: 4. The CDR3 is 15 residues long.

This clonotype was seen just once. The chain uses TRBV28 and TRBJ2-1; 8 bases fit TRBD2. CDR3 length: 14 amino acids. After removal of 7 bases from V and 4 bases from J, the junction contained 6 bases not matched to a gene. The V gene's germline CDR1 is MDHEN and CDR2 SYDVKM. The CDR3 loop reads CASTAGANYNEQFF. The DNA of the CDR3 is TGTGCCAGCACAGCGGGGGCAAATTACAATGAGCAGTTCTTC.

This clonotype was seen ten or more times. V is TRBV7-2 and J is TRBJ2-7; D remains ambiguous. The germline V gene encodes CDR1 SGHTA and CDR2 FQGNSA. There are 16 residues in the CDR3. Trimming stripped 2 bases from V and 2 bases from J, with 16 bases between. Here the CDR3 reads CASSLYRSVLAYEQYF. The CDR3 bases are TGTGCCAGCAGCTTATATCGGTCAGTTCTTGCCTACGAGCAGTACTTC.

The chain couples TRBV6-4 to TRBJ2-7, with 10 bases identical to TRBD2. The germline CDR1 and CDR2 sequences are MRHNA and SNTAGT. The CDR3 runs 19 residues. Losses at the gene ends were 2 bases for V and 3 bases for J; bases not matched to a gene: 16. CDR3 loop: CASSDTTGTSVLWGYEQYF. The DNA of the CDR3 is TGTGCCAGCAGTGACACAACCGGGACTAGCGTACTCTGGGGCTACGAGCAGTACTTC.

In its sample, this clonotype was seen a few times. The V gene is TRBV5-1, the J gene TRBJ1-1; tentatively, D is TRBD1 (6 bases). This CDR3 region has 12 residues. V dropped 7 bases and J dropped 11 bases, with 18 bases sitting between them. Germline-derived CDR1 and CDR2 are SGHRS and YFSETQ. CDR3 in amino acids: CASSLGGPGAFF. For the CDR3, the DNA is TGCGCCAGCTCCCTGGGGGGCCCAGGGGCTTTCTTT.

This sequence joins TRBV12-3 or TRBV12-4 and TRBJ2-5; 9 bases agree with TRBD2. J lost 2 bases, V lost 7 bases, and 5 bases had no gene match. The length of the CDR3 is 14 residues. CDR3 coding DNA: TGTGCCAGCACATATAGCGGGGGACAAGAGACCCAGTACTTC. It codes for CASTYSGGQETQYF.

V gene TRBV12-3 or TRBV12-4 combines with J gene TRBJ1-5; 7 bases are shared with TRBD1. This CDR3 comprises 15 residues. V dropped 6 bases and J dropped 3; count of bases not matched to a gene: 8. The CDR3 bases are TGTGCCAGCAGGTCCCAACAGGGGCCCAATCAGCCCCAGCATTTT. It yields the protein CASRSQQGPNQPQHF.

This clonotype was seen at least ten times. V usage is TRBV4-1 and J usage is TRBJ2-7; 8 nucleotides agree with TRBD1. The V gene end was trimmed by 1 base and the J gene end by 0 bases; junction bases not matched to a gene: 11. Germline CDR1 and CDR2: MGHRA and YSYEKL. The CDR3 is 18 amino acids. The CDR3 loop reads CASSQVGKGGTGSYEQYF. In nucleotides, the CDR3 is TGCGCCAGCAGCCAAGTGGGTAAGGGCGGGACAGGCTCCTACGAGCAGTACTTC.

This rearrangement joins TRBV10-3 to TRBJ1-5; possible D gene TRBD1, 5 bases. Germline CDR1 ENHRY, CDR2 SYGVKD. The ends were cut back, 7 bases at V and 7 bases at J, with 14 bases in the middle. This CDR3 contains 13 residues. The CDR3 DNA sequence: TGTGCCATCACTGGCGATGAGGGGCAGCCCCAGCATTTT. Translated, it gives CAITGDEGQPQHF.

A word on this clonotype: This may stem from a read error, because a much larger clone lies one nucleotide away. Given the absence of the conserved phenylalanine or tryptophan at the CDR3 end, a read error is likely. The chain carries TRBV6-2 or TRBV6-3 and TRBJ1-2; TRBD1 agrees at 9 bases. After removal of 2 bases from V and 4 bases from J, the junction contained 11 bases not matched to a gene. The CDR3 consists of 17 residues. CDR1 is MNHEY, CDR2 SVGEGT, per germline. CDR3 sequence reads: CASSYGGPGQGSYGYTL. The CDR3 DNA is TGTGCCAGCAGTTACGGGGGACCGGGACAGGGCTCCTATGGCTACACCTTA.

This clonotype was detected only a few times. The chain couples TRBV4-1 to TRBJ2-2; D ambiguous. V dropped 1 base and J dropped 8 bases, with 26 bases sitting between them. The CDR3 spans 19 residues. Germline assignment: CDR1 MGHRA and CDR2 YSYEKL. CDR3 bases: TGCGCCAGCAGCCAAGTGGAGTCGGAGTACCGTGGGGTTCGTGGGGAGCTGTTTTTT. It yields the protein CASSQVESEYRGVRGELFF.

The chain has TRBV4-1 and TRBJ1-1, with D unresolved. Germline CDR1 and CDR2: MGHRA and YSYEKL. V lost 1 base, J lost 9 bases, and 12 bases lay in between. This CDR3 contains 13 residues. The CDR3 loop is CASSQAKPEKAFF. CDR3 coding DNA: TGCGCCAGCAGCCAAGCGAAGCCCGAAAAAGCTTTCTTT.

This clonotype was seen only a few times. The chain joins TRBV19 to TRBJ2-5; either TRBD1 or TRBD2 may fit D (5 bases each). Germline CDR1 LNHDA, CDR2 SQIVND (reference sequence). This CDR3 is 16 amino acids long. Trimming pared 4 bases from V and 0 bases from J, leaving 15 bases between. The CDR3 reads CASSTPGTGYQETQYF. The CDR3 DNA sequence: TGTGCCAGTAGTACCCCCGGGACGGGTTACCAAGAGACCCAGTACTTC. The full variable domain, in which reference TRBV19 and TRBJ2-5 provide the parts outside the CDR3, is DGGITQSPKYLFRKEGQNVTLSCEQNLNHDAMYWYRQDPGQGLRLIYYSQIVNDFQKGDIAEGYSVSREKKESFPLTVTSAQKNPTAFYLCASSTPGTGYQETQYFGPGTRLLVL.

The CDR3 DNA reads as TGTGCCAGCAGTGATTGGGGGGACCCGAACACTGAAGCTTTCTTT. The encoded protein is CASSDWGDPNTEAFF. The V and J genes are TRBV2 and TRBJ1-1, with D perhaps matching TRBD1 (5 bases). V dropped 3 bases and J dropped 1 base, with 12 bases sitting between them. CDR1 SNHLY and CDR2 FYNNEI come from the germline V gene. This CDR3 comprises 15 residues.

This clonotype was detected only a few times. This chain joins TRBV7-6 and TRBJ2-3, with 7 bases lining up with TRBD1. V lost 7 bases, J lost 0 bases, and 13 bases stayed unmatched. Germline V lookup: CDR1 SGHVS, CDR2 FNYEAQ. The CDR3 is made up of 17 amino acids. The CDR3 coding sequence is TGTGCCAGCACCATCCCAGGGGGTGGGGGAAGCACAGATACGCAGTATTTT. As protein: CASTIPGGGGSTDTQYF.

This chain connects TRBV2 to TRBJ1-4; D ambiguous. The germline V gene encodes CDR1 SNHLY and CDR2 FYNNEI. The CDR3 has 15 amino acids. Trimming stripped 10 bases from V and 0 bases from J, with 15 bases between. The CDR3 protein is CATVTAPTTNEKLFF. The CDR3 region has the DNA TGTGCCACCGTAACGGCTCCGACAACTAATGAAAAACTGTTTTTT.

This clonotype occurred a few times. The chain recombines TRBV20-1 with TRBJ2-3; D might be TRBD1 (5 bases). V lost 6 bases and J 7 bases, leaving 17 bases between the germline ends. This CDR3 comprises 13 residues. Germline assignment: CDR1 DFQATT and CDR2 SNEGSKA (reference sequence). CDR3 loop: CSAQRDSAYTQYF. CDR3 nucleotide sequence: TGCAGTGCCCAGAGAGACAGCGCATATACGCAGTATTTT.

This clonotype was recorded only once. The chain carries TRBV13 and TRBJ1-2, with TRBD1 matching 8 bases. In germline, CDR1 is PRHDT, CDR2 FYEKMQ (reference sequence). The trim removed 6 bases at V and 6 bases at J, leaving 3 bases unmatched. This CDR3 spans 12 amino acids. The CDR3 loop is CASRSTGDGYTF. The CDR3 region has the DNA TGTGCCAGCAGATCGACAGGGGATGGCTACACCTTC.

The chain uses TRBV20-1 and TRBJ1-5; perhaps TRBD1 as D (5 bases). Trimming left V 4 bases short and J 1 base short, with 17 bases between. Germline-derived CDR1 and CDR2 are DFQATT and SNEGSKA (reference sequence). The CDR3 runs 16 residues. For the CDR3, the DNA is TGCAGTGCTACCCGCCGGGGGGACGGCAGCAATCAGCCCCAGCATTTT. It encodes CSATRRGDGSNQPQHF.